Below, 19 T cell receptor beta chains from the same sample are listed, as sequenced in a study of blood T cell repertoires in COVID-19. Some clones are missing from TCRdb's copy, which holds only in-frame ones; the method was immunoSEQ multiplex PCR. The sample holds fewer than 200,000 clones, about four fifths seen once. The sequenced sample consisted of peripheral blood. These TCRs come from a man aged 40-49 years who had recovered from COVID-19.

The V call is TRBV3-1 (or the pseudogene TRBV3-2), the J call TRBJ1-3; D ambiguous. From germline, CDR1 is LGHDT and CDR2 YNNKEL (reference sequence). The CDR3 extends over 15 amino acids. The V gene lost 7 bases and the J gene lost 0 bases, with 13 bases spanning the gap. This chain's CDR3 is CASTRESYSGNTIYF. CDR3 DNA: TGTGCCAGCACCCGGGAGAGCTACTCTGGAAACACCATATATTTT.

This clone is medium-sized by share. The V and J genes are TRBV7-3 and TRBJ1-2, with TRBD1 matching 10 bases. The CDR3 length is 16 residues. Germline CDR1 SGHTA, CDR2 FQGTGA. V dropped 2 bases and J dropped 1; count of bases not matched to a gene: 4. CDR3 amino acids: CASSLGTGDHNYGYTF. CDR3 nucleotide sequence: TGTGCCAGCAGCTTAGGGACAGGGGATCATAACTATGGCTACACCTTC.

CDR3 in DNA: TGCGCCAGCAGCGCACCGGGACTAGCCCCTTTTAGCTCCTACAATGAGCAGTTCTTC. Translated, it gives CASSAPGLAPFSSYNEQFF. The V call is TRBV5-1, the J call TRBJ2-1; TRBD2 agrees at 9 bases. V lost 4 bases, J lost 0 bases, and 14 bases stayed unmatched. CDR3 length: 19 amino acids. CDR1 is SGHRS and CDR2 is YFSETQ in the germline V gene.

This chain links TRBV6-6 with TRBJ2-7, with D tentatively TRBD2 (6 bases). CDR1 and CDR2 (germline): MNHNY, SVGAGI (reference sequence). The CDR3 runs 12 residues. V lost 2 bases and J lost 6, with 8 bases in between. The DNA of the CDR3 is TGTGCCAGCAGTTACGGCGGGGCCGAGCAGTACTTC. It yields the protein CASSYGGAEQYF.

The chain combines TRBV14 with TRBJ2-7; the match to TRBD1 covers 10 bases. The CDR3 length is 13 residues. The V and J ends lost 5 bases and 6 bases, in that order; junction bases with no gene match: 4. The germline V gene has CDR1 SGHDN and CDR2 FVKESK. CDR3: CASSRDRGFEQYF. Here the CDR3 DNA reads TGTGCCAGCAGCAGGGACAGGGGTTTCGAGCAGTACTTC. The full variable domain, in which reference TRBV14 and TRBJ2-7 provide the parts outside the CDR3, is EAGVTQFPSHSVIEKGQTVTLRCDPISGHDNLYWYRRVMGKEIKFLLHFVKESKQDESGMPNNRFLAERTGGTYSTLKVQPAELEDSGVYFCASSRDRGFEQYFGPGTRLTVT.

This chain connects TRBV11-1 to TRBJ2-3; possibly TRBD1 for D (6 bases). This CDR3 is built from 12 residues. The germline V gene encodes CDR1 SGHAT and CDR2 FQDESV (reference sequence). Trimming cost V 5 bases and J 5 bases, with 8 bases left between them. The CDR3 coding sequence is TGTGCCAGCAGCCGAGGGGGAGATACGCAGTATTTT. Amino acids: CASSRGGDTQYF.

This rearrangement joins TRBV19 to TRBJ2-5; D gene unclear. This CDR3 comprises 13 residues. Germline V gene data show CDR1 as LNHDA and CDR2 as SQIVND (reference sequence). Trimming left V 3 bases short and J 3 bases short, with 8 bases between. This CDR3 reads CASSIWPEETQYF. DNA for the CDR3: TGTGCCAGTAGTATTTGGCCAGAAGAGACCCAGTACTTC.

This chain joins TRBV2 and TRBJ1-5, with TRBD1 as a possible D gene (6 bases). This CDR3 contains 13 residues. The V end was cut by 6 bases, the J end by 5 bases, with 11 bases between. Per the germline V gene, CDR1 is SNHLY and CDR2 is FYNNEI. The CDR3 protein is CASSQDRDQPQHF. The CDR3 DNA is TGTGCCAGCAGCCAGGACAGAGATCAGCCCCAGCATTTT.

This sequence joins TRBV7-2 and TRBJ2-3; unclear D gene. The CDR3 extends over 14 amino acids. V was pared by 1 base and J by 2 bases, with 7 bases between. Germline CDR1 reads SGHTA; CDR2 reads FQGNSA. Here the CDR3 DNA reads TGTGCCAGCAGCTTAGTATCCCTCACAGATACGCAGTATTTT. This translates into CASSLVSLTDTQYF. Combining the CDR3 with reference TRBV7-2 and TRBJ2-3 gives the whole variable domain GAGVSQSPSNKVTEKGKDVELRCDPISGHTALYWYRQSLGQGLEFLIYFQGNSAPDKSGLPSDRFSAERTGGSVSTLTIQRTQQEDSAVYLCASSLVSLTDTQYFGPGTRLTVL.

The gene calls are TRBV7-3 and TRBJ2-2, with 10 bases that match TRBD2. Trimming cost V 5 bases and J 3 bases; bases outside gene matches: 24. In germline, CDR1 is SGHTA, CDR2 FQGTGA. The CDR3 has 22 amino acids. The CDR3 nucleotides read TGTGCCAGCAGCCCTAAGTTACAACTAGCGGGACTTGGCCCGTCCTACACCGGGGAGCTGTTTTTT. Protein sequence: CASSPKLQLAGLGPSYTGELFF. The variable domain in full, completed from reference TRBV7-3 and TRBJ2-2, reads GAGVSQTPSNKVTEKGKYVELRCDPISGHTALYWYRQSLGQGPEFLIYFQGTGAADDSGLPNDRFFAVRPEGSVSTLKIQRTERGDSAVYLCASSPKLQLAGLGPSYTGELFFGEGSRLTVL.

In this sample, this clone turned up once. The J gene is TRBJ2-5, the V gene TRBV20-1; maybe TRBD2 (5 bases). Germline V gene sequence: CDR1 DFQATT, CDR2 SNEGSKA (reference sequence). This CDR3 has 11 residues. Trimming took 5 bases from V and 3 from J, leaving 7 bases between them. The CDR3 DNA sequence: TGCAGTGCTGCAGCGGAAGAGACCCAGTACTTC. Amino acid sequence: CSAAAEETQYF.

This clone has only a few counts. J is TRBJ2-7 and V is TRBV14; D possibly corresponds to TRBD1 (6 bases). Germline CDR1 reads SGHDN; CDR2 reads FVKESK. The CDR3 runs to 14 residues. Trimming pared 4 bases from V and 0 bases from J, leaving 10 bases between. The CDR3 sequence is CASSRSDSSYEQYF. The CDR3, as DNA: TGTGCCAGCAGCCGGTCGGACAGCTCCTACGAGCAGTACTTC.

V usage is TRBV19 and J usage is TRBJ1-5; 8 bases align to TRBD1. With V trimmed by 4 bases and J by 1 base, 9 bases remained unmatched. Germline V gives CDR1 LNHDA, CDR2 SQIVND (reference sequence). The CDR3 runs 17 residues. CDR3 nucleotides: TGTGCCAGTAGTACTCACCCAGGGGGCGCGAGCAATCAGCCCCAGCATTTT. As protein: CASSTHPGGASNQPQHF.

V usage is TRBV30 and J usage is TRBJ1-2; 7 bases map to TRBD1. Germline V gives CDR1 GTSNPN, CDR2 SVGIG (reference sequence). V lost 2 bases, J lost 4 bases, and 4 bases stayed unmatched. CDR3 length: 13 residues. CDR3 nucleotides: TGTGCCTGGAGTACGGGACAGACCTATGGCTACACCTTC. The encoded protein is CAWSTGQTYGYTF.

The chain recombines TRBV6-6 with TRBJ1-2; perhaps TRBD1 as D (5 bases). V was shortened by 6 bases and J by 0 bases, with 17 bases between the two germline ends. The CDR3 has 16 amino acids. Germline CDR1 and CDR2: MNHNY and SVGAGI (reference sequence). The CDR3 nucleotides are TGTGCCAGCAGCCCCAGGGATTCCCCAGCTAACTATGGCTACACCTTC. Amino acid sequence: CASSPRDSPANYGYTF.

The chain has TRBV6-2 or TRBV6-3 and TRBJ1-2; D is ambiguous. The CDR3 is 13 amino acids. CDR1 MNHEY and CDR2 SVGEGT come from the germline V gene. The ends were cut back, 6 bases at V and 8 bases at J, with 16 bases in the middle. CDR3 nucleotides: TGTGCCAGCAGCGTAAACGACATTGGCGGCTACACCTTC. It yields the protein CASSVNDIGGYTF.

Here the CDR3 reads CASSLGTGGYEQYF. CDR3 in DNA: TGTGCCAGCAGCCTAGGGACAGGGGGGTACGAGCAGTACTTC. This chain joins TRBV3-1 (or the pseudogene TRBV3-2) and TRBJ2-7; 11 nucleotides line up with TRBD1. Germline V lookup: CDR1 LGHDT, CDR2 YNNKEL (reference sequence). The CDR3 extends over 14 amino acids. J lost 4 bases, V lost 4 bases, and 3 bases had no gene match.

V gene TRBV7-2 combines with J gene TRBJ2-5, with 8 bases aligning to TRBD1. Trimming took 2 bases from V and 7 from J; bases not matched to a gene: 12. CDR3 size: 16 residues. CDR1 and CDR2 from the germline V gene are SGHTA and FQGNSA. For the CDR3, the DNA is TGTGCCAGCAGCTTACTGGGACAGGCCGCCGGAGTGACCCAGTACTTC. Protein product: CASSLLGQAAGVTQYF.

This chain links TRBV4-2 with TRBJ2-5; 11 nucleotides match TRBD2. The CDR3 has 16 amino acids. The germline gives CDR1 LGHNA, CDR2 YNFKEQ. V was pared by 3 bases and J by 2 bases, with 5 bases of the junction left unmatched. The CDR3 here is CASSQATSGGQETQYF. The CDR3 DNA follows: TGTGCCAGCAGCCAGGCTACTAGCGGGGGACAAGAGACCCAGTACTTC.